The 28 T cell receptor beta chains in this list originate from one sample, sequenced in a study of shared clonotypes between healthy human individuals (dated by TCRdb to 2018 to 2020). Library preparation used the immunoSEQ multiplex PCR assay. TCRdb retrieved this table from immuneACCESS and kept in-frame rearrangements only. Not all clones are present; in checked studies, unresolved V genes account for under half, and no reason is known for the remainder. The sample table holds 2,100,000 or so clones, of which about 94% were seen once. Around 0.13% of the sample belongs to the ten largest clones. The material sequenced was naive CD4+ T cells sorted from blood. What this sample's cell subset or site label stands for: CD45RA+ positively selected. These receptors originate from a man aged 18 to 30 in good health.

This clone occurred once. The J gene is TRBJ1-4, the V gene TRBV19; possible D gene TRBD1, 5 bases. Germline V gene sequence: CDR1 LNHDA, CDR2 SQIVND (reference sequence). CDR3 length equals 16 residues. Trimming shortened V by 3 bases and J by 4 bases, and 15 bases separated the two germline ends. This chain's CDR3 is CASSIPPTGVNEKLFF. The CDR3 DNA reads as TGTGCCAGTAGTATCCCTCCTACAGGTGTTAATGAAAAACTGTTTTTT.

This clone was recorded once. This chain connects TRBV6-6 to TRBJ2-7; D assignment may be TRBD1 or TRBD2 (5 bases each). Germline CDR1 is MNHNY and CDR2 is SVGAGI (reference sequence). The CDR3 loop spans 12 amino acids. V gave up 6 bases and J gave up 7 bases, with 13 bases separating them. In nucleotides, the CDR3 is TGTGCCAGCAGGGATCACGGGGCGGAGCAGTACTTC. It yields the protein CASRDHGAEQYF.

V and J are TRBV7-2 and TRBJ2-1; D not resolved. The CDR3 covers 14 residues. V was pared by 5 bases and J by 4 bases, with 12 bases between. Germline V gene sequence: CDR1 SGHTA, CDR2 FQGNSA. CDR3 sequence: CASSRPGGYNEQFF. Written as DNA, the CDR3 is TGTGCCAGCAGCCGGCCGGGCGGATACAATGAGCAGTTCTTC.

V usage is TRBV10-3 and J usage is TRBJ2-1; tentatively, D is TRBD1 or TRBD2 (6 bases each). The CDR3 has 14 residues. Germline assignment: CDR1 ENHRY and CDR2 SYGVKD. V shed 5 bases and J shed 6 bases, with 14 bases lying between them. The CDR3: CAISIGGGGNEQFF. In DNA, the CDR3 is TGTGCCATCAGTATCGGAGGGGGTGGCAATGAGCAGTTCTTC.

A few counts support this clone. V is TRBV10-1 and J is TRBJ1-1; 8 nucleotides match TRBD1. The germline V gene has CDR1 WNHNN and CDR2 SYGVQD (reference sequence). V shed 6 bases and J 8 bases; nucleotides not matched to a gene: 8. The CDR3 sequence is 13 residues long. The CDR3: CASSRQGTGEAFF. CDR3 DNA sequence: TGCGCCAGCAGCCGACAGGGGACGGGGGAAGCTTTCTTT.

This clone has a single count. The same CDR3 also results from other DNA sequences found in this sample. J is TRBJ1-1 and V is TRBV10-1, with D unresolved. With 4 bases removed from V and 0 bases from J, the gap between germline ends came to 6 bases. CDR3 length: 13 amino acids. Germline V gene lookup returns CDR1 WNHNN and CDR2 SYGVQD (reference sequence). The CDR3, as DNA: TGCGCCAGCAGTGTAGGTATGAACACTGAAGCTTTCTTT. Protein sequence: CASSVGMNTEAFF.

The chain employs TRBV28 and TRBJ2-3, with 7 nucleotides matching TRBD1. V lost 4 bases, J lost 8 bases, and 3 bases stayed unmatched. Germline V gene lookup returns CDR1 MDHEN and CDR2 SYDVKM. This CDR3 has 12 amino acids. This CDR3 is CASSSYRGTQYF. The CDR3 DNA reads as TGTGCCAGCAGTTCATACAGGGGTACGCAGTATTTT.

The chain recombines TRBV18 with TRBJ2-3; TRBD1 agrees at 9 bases. V trimming: 5 bases; J trimming: 0 bases; junction bases outside the gene matches: 9. CDR3 length: 17 residues. Germline V lookup: CDR1 KGHSH, CDR2 LQKENI. CDR3 sequence: CASSTRQGVISTDTQYF. CDR3 sequence (DNA): TGTGCCAGCTCAACAAGACAGGGGGTGATTAGCACAGATACGCAGTATTTT.

The chain has TRBV20-1 and TRBJ2-1, with D maybe TRBD2 (5 bases). The CDR3 sequence is 10 residues long. The ends were cut back, 3 bases at V and 10 bases at J, with 7 bases in the middle. Germline CDR1 reads DFQATT; CDR2 reads SNEGSKA (reference sequence). CDR3 region: CSASGEEQFF. DNA for the CDR3: TGCAGTGCTAGTGGGGAGGAGCAGTTCTTC.

The chain's CDR3 is CASSAYRGRTDTQYF. CDR3 in DNA: TGTGCCAGCAGCGCATACAGGGGGAGAACAGATACGCAGTATTTT. The rearrangement uses TRBV6-1 and TRBJ2-3; 8 bases agree with TRBD1. V gave up 6 bases and J gave up 3 bases; unmatched junction bases: 8. This CDR3 spans 15 amino acids. Germline loops: CDR1 MNHNS, CDR2 SASEGT.

This chain joins TRBV6-5 and TRBJ2-7, with TRBD2 identical over 11 bases. Germline-derived CDR1 and CDR2 are MNHEY and SVGAGI. This CDR3 contains 14 residues. J lost 5 bases, V lost 3 bases, and 3 bases had no gene match. This chain's CDR3 is CASSYSGRVNEQYF. Written as DNA, the CDR3 is TGTGCCAGCAGTTATAGCGGGAGGGTAAACGAGCAGTACTTC.

This clone occurred once. The chain joins TRBV2 to TRBJ2-6; possible D gene TRBD2, 5 bases. CDR1 is SNHLY and CDR2 is FYNNEI in the germline V gene. This CDR3 has 14 amino acids. Trimming left V 4 bases short and J 4 bases short, with 8 bases between. CDR3 amino acids: CASSAEGGANVLTF. The DNA for the CDR3 is TGTGCCAGCAGTGCTGAGGGAGGGGCCAACGTCCTGACTTTC.

The J gene is TRBJ1-5, the V gene TRBV6-5; D unclear. The CDR3 contains 13 residues. Germline values: CDR1 MNHEY, CDR2 SVGAGI. The germline V and J ends were trimmed by 7 bases and 7 bases, with 14 bases remaining between them. The CDR3 DNA reads TGTGCCAGCACCCGGTCTCACGGGCAGCCCCAGCATTTT. Amino acids: CASTRSHGQPQHF.

The chain has TRBV6-5 and TRBJ2-3; the match to TRBD2 covers 7 bases. V dropped 10 bases and J dropped 2; count of bases not matched to a gene: 9. There are 14 residues in the CDR3. From germline, CDR1 is MNHEY and CDR2 SVGAGI. The DNA of the CDR3 is TGTGCCACCCATATGGGACTAAACACAGATACGCAGTATTTT. It is translated as CATHMGLNTDTQYF.

CDR3 amino acids: CASNQQGALAKNIQYF. CDR3 nucleotides: TGTGCCAGTAACCAACAGGGGGCTCTAGCCAAAAACATTCAGTACTTC. The rearrangement joins TRBV19 to TRBJ2-4; 9 nucleotides line up with TRBD1. This CDR3 contains 16 residues. The germline gives CDR1 LNHDA, CDR2 SQIVND (reference sequence). The V and J ends lost 7 bases and 0 bases, in that order; junction bases with no gene match: 7.

The chain has TRBV7-8 and TRBJ1-6; D perhaps matches TRBD1 (6 bases). CDR3 length: 18 amino acids. The germline V gene has CDR1 SGHVS and CDR2 FQNEAQ. Trimming shortened V by 6 bases and J by 0 bases, and 18 bases separated the two germline ends. This CDR3 reads CASSSTGYGSSYNSPLHF. In DNA form, the CDR3 reads TGTGCCAGCAGTTCAACAGGGTACGGAAGCTCCTATAATTCACCCCTCCACTTT.

This chain connects TRBV7-2 to TRBJ2-1, with TRBD2 identical over 7 bases. CDR1 and CDR2 from the germline V gene are SGHTA and FQGNSA. The CDR3 length is 16 residues. V was clipped by 3 bases and J by 2 bases; unmatched bases: 7. The CDR3 coding sequence is TGTGCCAGCAGCTTCACGGCTAGCGGTACCTACAATGAGCAGTTCTTC. This codes for CASSFTASGTYNEQFF. Drawing the rest from reference TRBV7-2 and TRBJ2-1, the complete variable domain is GAGVSQSPSNKVTEKGKDVELRCDPISGHTALYWYRQSLGQGLEFLIYFQGNSAPDKSGLPSDRFSAERTGGSVSTLTIQRTQQEDSAVYLCASSFTASGTYNEQFFGPGTRLTVL.

The chain couples TRBV28 to TRBJ1-6, with unresolved D. V was trimmed by 7 bases and J by 9 bases, leaving 22 bases between them. CDR1 MDHEN and CDR2 SYDVKM come from the germline V gene. The CDR3 sequence is 16 residues long. CDR3 in DNA: TGTGCCAGCAAGGTTCTCCGGAACAGCAATTTTTCACCCCTCCACTTT. It translates to CASKVLRNSNFSPLHF.

This clone was picked up one time. Other DNA sequences in the sample encode the same CDR3. The J gene is TRBJ1-5, the V gene TRBV30, with a possible D match to TRBD1 (6 bases). CDR3 size: 13 residues. V was pared by 0 bases and J by 6 bases, with 9 bases between. Germline CDR1 and CDR2: GTSNPN and SVGIG (reference sequence). The CDR3 here is CAWSVGGPQPQHF. The DNA of the CDR3 is TGTGCCTGGAGTGTAGGGGGTCCTCAGCCCCAGCATTTT.

This chain links TRBV5-1 with TRBJ2-3, with 13 bases fitting TRBD2. Trimming took 3 bases from V and 0 from J; bases not matched to a gene: 10. The CDR3 contains 19 residues. The germline gives CDR1 SGHRS, CDR2 YFSETQ. CDR3 region: CASSSLGTSGVPSTDTQYF. For the CDR3, the DNA is TGCGCCAGCAGCTCGTTAGGGACTAGCGGGGTCCCTAGCACAGATACGCAGTATTTT. Looking up the rest from reference TRBV5-1 and TRBJ2-3 gives the full variable domain: KAGVTQTPRYLIKTRGQQVTLSCSPISGHRSVSWYQQTPGQGLQFLFEYFSETQRNKGNFPGRFSGRQFSNSRSEMNVSTLELGDSALYLCASSSLGTSGVPSTDTQYFGPGTRLTVL.

As regards this clone: Different DNA sequences within this sample yield the same CDR3. The chain employs TRBV20-1 and TRBJ2-1, with D unresolved. There are 10 residues in the CDR3. The germline V and J ends were trimmed by 6 bases and 4 bases, with 4 bases remaining between them. Germline V CDR1 and CDR2: DFQATT, SNEGSKA (reference sequence). The CDR3 loop is CSAAYNEQFF. Written as DNA, the CDR3 is TGCAGTGCCGCTTACAATGAGCAGTTCTTC.

This clone was seen just once. J is TRBJ2-4 and V is TRBV25-1, with 8 positions matching TRBD1. With 3 bases clipped from V and 1 base from J, the junction kept 2 bases outside the gene matches. CDR1 MGHDK and CDR2 SYGVNS come from the germline V gene. CDR3 length equals 15 residues. CDR3 nucleotide sequence: TGTGCCAGCAGTGATACAGGGGGTGCCAAAAACATTCAGTACTTC. Translation: CASSDTGGAKNIQYF. Together with reference TRBV25-1 and TRBJ2-4, the CDR3 gives the full variable domain: EADIYQTPRYLVIGTGKKITLECSQTMGHDKMYWYQQDPGMELHLIHYSYGVNSTEKGDLSSESTVSRIRTEHFPLTLESARPSHTSQYLCASSDTGGAKNIQYFGAGTRLSVL.

V gene TRBV5-4 combines with J gene TRBJ2-1; possibly TRBD1 for D (6 bases). This CDR3 comprises 16 residues. Looked up from germline, CDR1 is SGHNT and CDR2 is YYREEE (reference sequence). Trimming pared 4 bases from V and 2 bases from J, leaving 16 bases between. DNA for the CDR3: TGTGCCAGCAGCCCCCCCGGCAGGGGAACCTACAATGAGCAGTTCTTC. Translation: CASSPPGRGTYNEQFF.

This clone was seen just once. The gene calls are TRBV6-1 and TRBJ2-2, with TRBD1 matching over 9 bases. The CDR3 has 16 amino acids. The J segment lost 6 bases and the V segment lost 3 bases, leaving 8 bases of the junction unmatched. Germline-derived CDR1 and CDR2 are MNHNS and SASEGT. The CDR3 here is CASSELRTGVSGELFF. CDR3 bases: TGTGCCAGCAGTGAGCTAAGGACAGGGGTTTCCGGGGAGCTGTTTTTT.

The rearrangement uses TRBV2 and TRBJ1-1; perhaps TRBD1 as D (6 bases). The CDR3 length is 14 residues. Trimming cost V 6 bases and J 1 base, with 12 bases left between them. Germline V gene data show CDR1 as SNHLY and CDR2 as FYNNEI. The CDR3 nucleotides are TGTGCCAGCAGAGCGGACAGCCAGAACACTGAAGCTTTCTTT. It specifies CASRADSQNTEAFF.

The chain employs TRBV7-2 and TRBJ2-5; D may be TRBD1 (6 bases). The length of the CDR3 is 15 residues. The V and J ends lost 1 base and 1 base respectively, with 10 bases between them. Germline lookup yields CDR1 SGHTA and CDR2 FQGNSA. CDR3 protein: CASSLVGTIQETQYF. The CDR3, as DNA: TGTGCCAGCAGCTTAGTCGGGACAATCCAAGAGACCCAGTACTTC.

The V gene is TRBV6-8, the J gene TRBJ1-1, with D perhaps TRBD1 (6 bases). The CDR3 is 13 residues long. V was clipped by 4 bases and J by 9 bases, with 15 bases between them. Germline assignment: CDR1 MNHGY and CDR2 SAAAGT. CDR3 DNA: TGTGCCAGCAGTTTGAGGGGGGAGGCCCAAGCTTTCTTT. Its translation is CASSLRGEAQAFF.

The sample holds a few counts of this clone. The V gene is TRBV7-2, the J gene TRBJ2-3; weak D call: TRBD1 (6 bases). V was shortened by 2 bases and J by 1 base, with 7 bases between the two germline ends. There are 14 residues in the CDR3. CDR1 SGHTA and CDR2 FQGNSA come from the germline V gene. CDR3 residues: CASSLRQGTDTQYF. The CDR3 DNA reads TGTGCCAGCAGCTTAAGACAGGGCACAGATACGCAGTATTTT. Variable domain in full (rest from reference TRBV7-2 and TRBJ2-3): GAGVSQSPSNKVTEKGKDVELRCDPISGHTALYWYRQSLGQGLEFLIYFQGNSAPDKSGLPSDRFSAERTGGSVSTLTIQRTQQEDSAVYLCASSLRQGTDTQYFGPGTRLTVL.